A selection of T cell receptor beta chains follows, all from one sample in a study of blood T cells in healthy people across ages. TCRdb reanalysed the 5' RACE reads using MiXCR and keeps one entry per CDR3 protein. Of 1.5 million to 2 million distinct CDR3 sequences detected, 28% appear once; the ten largest clones hold 7.7%. Sequenced: blood. The receptors come from a woman aged 25 to 45 in good health. Each CDR3 is given with its conserved first and last residue. Fields, in order: J gene, D gene, V gene, clone size, CDR3 DNA, CDR3 protein. The D gene is left open where the match is weak. The listing skips clone size in some rows; elsewhere it reads once, few, many or a size class.

J gene: TRBJ2-1
D gene: TRBD2
V gene: TRBV5-1
clone size: few
CDR3 DNA: TGCGCCAGCAGCAGAGGGACTAGCGGGGGGGGAGAGCAGTTCTTC
CDR3 protein: CASSRGTSGGGEQFF

J gene: TRBJ2-3
D gene: NA
V gene: TRBV7-9
clone size: NA
CDR3 DNA: TGTGCCAGCAGCTTAGAGGGGAAGGATACGCAGTATTTT
CDR3 protein: CASSLEGKDTQYF

J gene: TRBJ1-4
D gene: NA
V gene: TRBV20-1
clone size: many
CDR3 DNA: TGCAGTGGGAGAGCGGGAGAGGTTCTGTTTTTT
CDR3 protein: CSGRAGEVLFF

J gene: TRBJ2-5
D gene: NA
V gene: TRBV20-1
clone size: few
CDR3 DNA: TGCAGTGCTAGATTGACTGGAGTGCAAGAGACCCAGTACTTC
CDR3 protein: CSARLTGVQETQYF

J gene: TRBJ2-1
D gene: NA
V gene: TRBV4-3
clone size: few
CDR3 DNA: TGCGCCAGCAGCCAAACGGCGGGTTACAATGAGCAGTTCTTC
CDR3 protein: CASSQTAGYNEQFF

J gene: TRBJ2-1
D gene: NA
V gene: TRBV10-2
clone size: NA
CDR3 DNA: TGCGCCAGCACTCGAGGGAGAGACAATGAGCAGTTCTTC
CDR3 protein: CASTRGRDNEQFF

J gene: TRBJ2-1
D gene: NA
V gene: TRBV12-3/TRBV12-4
clone size: many
CDR3 DNA: TGTGCCAGCAGTTTGGGCAGGGGGGTCAATGAGCAGTTCTTC
CDR3 protein: CASSLGRGVNEQFF

J gene: TRBJ2-7
D gene: NA
V gene: TRBV7-3
clone size: NA
CDR3 DNA: TGTGCCAGCAGCTTAGGGGAACAGAGCGAGCAGTACTTC
CDR3 protein: CASSLGEQSEQYF

J gene: TRBJ2-1
D gene: NA
V gene: TRBV5-4
clone size: many
CDR3 DNA: TGTGCCAGCAGCCCGTCTAGGACCTCCTACAATGAGCAGTTCTTC
CDR3 protein: CASSPSRTSYNEQFF

J gene: TRBJ2-7
D gene: TRBD1
V gene: TRBV10-3
clone size: NA
CDR3 DNA: TGTGCCATCAGTGAGTCCACGGGACAGAACTCCTACGAGCAGTACTTC
CDR3 protein: CAISESTGQNSYEQYF

J gene: TRBJ2-5
D gene: NA
V gene: TRBV28
clone size: few
CDR3 DNA: TGTGCCAGCAGTCCCCAGGGCAGGGAGAACCAAGAGACCCAGTACTTC
CDR3 protein: CASSPQGRENQETQYF

J gene: TRBJ1-2
D gene: NA
V gene: TRBV11-2
clone size: once
CDR3 DNA: TGTGCCAGCAGCTTAGGCCCAGGAATATATGGCTACACCTTC
CDR3 protein: CASSLGPGIYGYTF

J gene: TRBJ1-1
D gene: NA
V gene: TRBV12-3/TRBV12-4
clone size: many
CDR3 DNA: TGTGCCAGCAGTTTGGGGACTGAAGCTTTCTTT
CDR3 protein: CASSLGTEAFF

J gene: TRBJ1-2
D gene: NA
V gene: TRBV9
clone size: many
CDR3 DNA: TGTGCCAGCAGCCTAAGGGACGCAGGGGCCTATGGCTACACCTTC
CDR3 protein: CASSLRDAGAYGYTF

J gene: TRBJ2-5
D gene: TRBD2
V gene: TRBV6-1
clone size: few
CDR3 DNA: TGTGCCAGCAGCACCGCCTTGGGACTAGCGGGAGTGGGGGAGACCCAGTACTTC
CDR3 protein: CASSTALGLAGVGETQYF

J gene: TRBJ2-3
D gene: NA
V gene: TRBV4-1
clone size: few
CDR3 DNA: TGCGCCAGCAGACCCGGGACAAGAGGCACAGATACGCAGTATTTT
CDR3 protein: CASRPGTRGTDTQYF

J gene: TRBJ2-3
D gene: NA
V gene: TRBV12-3/TRBV12-4
clone size: NA
CDR3 DNA: TGTGCCAGCGGTTTTTTACGGAGGGCCCCTCCAGATACGCAGTATTTT
CDR3 protein: CASGFLRRAPPDTQYF

J gene: TRBJ1-1
D gene: NA
V gene: TRBV20-1
clone size: few
CDR3 DNA: TGCAGTGCTAGAGATGGTAAGCCGGGGACTGAAGCTTTCTTT
CDR3 protein: CSARDGKPGTEAFF

J gene: TRBJ2-1
D gene: NA
V gene: TRBV15
clone size: few
CDR3 DNA: TGTGCCACCAGCGCCTTGGATGACCCAACCTACAATGAGCAGTTCTTC
CDR3 protein: CATSALDDPTYNEQFF

J gene: TRBJ1-2
D gene: NA
V gene: TRBV20-1
clone size: few
CDR3 DNA: TGCAGTGCTAGATTAGACTTCTATGGCTACACCTTC
CDR3 protein: CSARLDFYGYTF

J gene: TRBJ1-5
D gene: NA
V gene: TRBV7-3
clone size: NA
CDR3 DNA: TGTGCCAGCAGCTTAACAATTGATCAGCCCCAGCATTTT
CDR3 protein: CASSLTIDQPQHF

J gene: TRBJ2-3
D gene: TRBD2
V gene: TRBV28
clone size: NA
CDR3 DNA: TGTGCCAGCAGTTTAGTAGGACTAGCAGCAGATACGCAGTATTTT
CDR3 protein: CASSLVGLAADTQYF

J gene: TRBJ1-2
D gene: TRBD1
V gene: TRBV30
clone size: NA
CDR3 DNA: TGCGGTACCATTACAGGGGGCTCTAACTATGGCTACACCTTC
CDR3 protein: CGTITGGSNYGYTF

J gene: TRBJ1-1
D gene: TRBD1
V gene: TRBV7-2
clone size: NA
CDR3 DNA: TGTGCCACAGGACAGGGAGCAAGGAGGGCTGAAGCTTTCTTT
CDR3 protein: CATGQGARRAEAFF

J gene: TRBJ1-1
D gene: TRBD1
V gene: TRBV27
clone size: few
CDR3 DNA: TGTGCCAGCAGTTTATTGGGACAGGGGGGTGGCACTGAAGCTTTCTTT
CDR3 protein: CASSLLGQGGGTEAFF

J gene: TRBJ1-1
D gene: NA
V gene: TRBV20-1
clone size: NA
CDR3 DNA: TGCAGTGCAATGGGACCTCGGGTCACTGAAGCTTTCTTT
CDR3 protein: CSAMGPRVTEAFF

J gene: TRBJ2-7
D gene: NA
V gene: TRBV3-1
clone size: NA
CDR3 DNA: TGTGCCACCTCCAGGGGCTACCGCTCCTACGAGCAGTACTTC
CDR3 protein: CATSRGYRSYEQYF

J gene: TRBJ2-7
D gene: TRBD2
V gene: TRBV20-1
clone size: once
CDR3 DNA: TGCAGTACACCACGTCGGGGGGGGGCGAACGAGCAGTACTTC
CDR3 protein: CSTPRRGGANEQYF

J gene: TRBJ2-7
D gene: TRBD1
V gene: TRBV9
clone size: many
CDR3 DNA: TGTGCCAGCAGCTCCTACAGGGGCGCGGACGAGCAGTACTTC
CDR3 protein: CASSSYRGADEQYF

J gene: TRBJ2-5
D gene: NA
V gene: TRBV6-6
clone size: once
CDR3 DNA: TGTGCCAGTAGTTACGCTGGTAGCGACTACCAAGAGACCCAGTACTTC
CDR3 protein: CASSYAGSDYQETQYF

J gene: TRBJ1-1
D gene: NA
V gene: TRBV30
clone size: few
CDR3 DNA: TGTGCCTGGATGGGGGGAAACGCTGAAGCTTTCTTT
CDR3 protein: CAWMGGNAEAFF

J gene: TRBJ1-5
D gene: TRBD1
V gene: TRBV10-3
clone size: many
CDR3 DNA: TGTGCCACCCGACAGGGCTCAGAACAGCCCCAGCATTTT
CDR3 protein: CATRQGSEQPQHF

J gene: TRBJ2-5
D gene: NA
V gene: TRBV30
clone size: NA
CDR3 DNA: TGTGCCTGGAGTGGGGGTCGCTCGTTTCCTCTTGGTCCGGCGGAGACCCAGTACTTC
CDR3 protein: CAWSGGRSFPLGPAETQYF

J gene: TRBJ1-4
D gene: NA
V gene: TRBV3-1
clone size: NA
CDR3 DNA: TGTGCCAGCAGCCACGCCGTTTCGGGAGAAAAACTGTTTTTT
CDR3 protein: CASSHAVSGEKLFF

J gene: TRBJ1-2
D gene: NA
V gene: TRBV29-1
clone size: few
CDR3 DNA: TGCAGCGTTGAAGATCAACGTGAGGGGGGTGGCTACACCTTC
CDR3 protein: CSVEDQREGGGYTF

J gene: TRBJ1-1
D gene: NA
V gene: TRBV6-1
clone size: NA
CDR3 DNA: TGTGCCAGCAGTGAATCAGGGTGGGACACTGAAGCTTTCTTT
CDR3 protein: CASSESGWDTEAFF

J gene: TRBJ2-3
D gene: NA
V gene: TRBV11-2
clone size: NA
CDR3 DNA: TGTGCCAGCAGCTTGGTCGGTGGGGTCGGAGCTAGCACAGATACGCAGTATTTT
CDR3 protein: CASSLVGGVGASTDTQYF

J gene: TRBJ1-5
D gene: NA
V gene: TRBV7-9
clone size: NA
CDR3 DNA: TGTGCCAGCAGCTTAGCGGACGGGCAAACCCAGCATTTT
CDR3 protein: CASSLADGQTQHF

J gene: TRBJ2-1
D gene: TRBD2
V gene: TRBV5-1
clone size: few
CDR3 DNA: TGCGCCCGCAGCCTTACTCTGGGACTAGCGGGGGGGAATCATGAGCAGTTCTTC
CDR3 protein: CARSLTLGLAGGNHEQFF

J gene: TRBJ2-7
D gene: NA
V gene: TRBV11-3
clone size: many
CDR3 DNA: TGTGCCAGCAGCTCCGAGGGCTCCTACGAGCAGTACTTC
CDR3 protein: CASSSEGSYEQYF

J gene: TRBJ2-7
D gene: NA
V gene: TRBV7-2
clone size: many
CDR3 DNA: TGTGCCAGCAGCTTAGGACGCCACGAGCAGTACTTC
CDR3 protein: CASSLGRHEQYF

J gene: TRBJ2-7
D gene: NA
V gene: TRBV7-9
clone size: NA
CDR3 DNA: TGTGCCAGCAGCCAGGGGGGAATCAGCTCCTACGAGCAGTACTTC
CDR3 protein: CASSQGGISSYEQYF

J gene: TRBJ2-1
D gene: TRBD1
V gene: TRBV19
clone size: once
CDR3 DNA: TGTGCCAGTAGTATAGATCAGCTTACAGGGGAGAGGGATGAGCAGTTCTTC
CDR3 protein: CASSIDQLTGERDEQFF

J gene: TRBJ2-5
D gene: TRBD1
V gene: TRBV10-2
clone size: NA
CDR3 DNA: TGCGCCGGCAGGGGGAGACACGACCTCCAAGAGACCCAGTACTTC
CDR3 protein: CAGRGRHDLQETQYF

J gene: TRBJ2-5
D gene: TRBD2
V gene: TRBV20-1
clone size: NA
CDR3 DNA: TGCGGTGGTGGACTAGCGGAGACCCAGTACTTC
CDR3 protein: CGGGLAETQYF

J gene: TRBJ2-5
D gene: TRBD1
V gene: TRBV15
clone size: few
CDR3 DNA: TGTGCCACCAGCAGTCGACAGGGTTTTGAGACCCAGTACTTC
CDR3 protein: CATSSRQGFETQYF

J gene: TRBJ1-2
D gene: TRBD1
V gene: TRBV7-9
clone size: NA
CDR3 DNA: TGTGCCAGCAGCTTAGGCACCGGGACAGGGGCACTTAACTATGGCTACACCTTC
CDR3 protein: CASSLGTGTGALNYGYTF

J gene: TRBJ2-7
D gene: NA
V gene: TRBV7-2
clone size: NA
CDR3 DNA: TGTGCCAACAGCTTAGACGGGTACGGCGAGCAGTACTTC
CDR3 protein: CANSLDGYGEQYF

J gene: TRBJ1-4
D gene: TRBD1
V gene: TRBV6-6
clone size: few
CDR3 DNA: TGTGCCAGCAGTTACCCTTCCGGGACAGGGAGGGAAAAACTGTTTTTT
CDR3 protein: CASSYPSGTGREKLFF

J gene: TRBJ1-2
D gene: NA
V gene: TRBV29-1
clone size: few
CDR3 DNA: TGCAGCGTTGTAAGGTATCACTATGGCTACACCTTC
CDR3 protein: CSVVRYHYGYTF

J gene: TRBJ2-5
D gene: TRBD1
V gene: TRBV5-1
clone size: few
CDR3 DNA: TGCGCCAGCAGCGCCGTTCCAGGGGGAGAGACCCAGTACTTC
CDR3 protein: CASSAVPGGETQYF

J gene: TRBJ2-1
D gene: NA
V gene: TRBV7-2
clone size: NA
CDR3 DNA: TGTGCCAGCAGCTTAGACGGTTTCCCTTACAATGAGCAGTTCTTC
CDR3 protein: CASSLDGFPYNEQFF

J gene: TRBJ2-1
D gene: NA
V gene: TRBV9
clone size: NA
CDR3 DNA: TGTGCCAGCAGCGTAGCGGGGGCGTACAATGAGCAGTTCTTC
CDR3 protein: CASSVAGAYNEQFF